The clone carrying this T cell receptor (beta chain) appeared a few times. Its antigen is undetermined. This entry comes from a study of T cell responses to AZD1222 COVID-19 vaccine. Points from the study as a whole: Dominant at 160-218 and 743-854, vaccine-associated CD4 TCRs also spanned spike. Spike-specific TCR breadth and depth both grew after two AZD1222 doses. Donors skewed white British and female; clonal diversity was possibly underestimated. A reported finding is that nearly half of spike-specific TCRs target unmutated variant regions.

Sequencing used immunoSEQ multiplex PCR; TCRdb keeps in-frame clones, though not all of them. The profile shows under 70,000 clones, approximately 80% of them singletons. This sample comprised peripheral blood, obtained on day 0 of AZD1222 vaccination. This sequence originates from an adult in good health.

CDR3 region: CASSYFLHGATDTQYF. In nucleotides, the CDR3 is TGTGCCAGCAGTTACTTCCTCCACGGGGCCACAGATACGCAGTATTTT. The genes are TRBV6-2 or TRBV6-3 and TRBJ2-3; TRBD1 or TRBD2 may be the D gene (5 bases each). The CDR3 extends over 16 amino acids. V was trimmed by 1 base and J by 2 bases, leaving 13 bases between them. The germline CDR1 and CDR2 sequences are MNHEY and SVGEGT.